This T cell receptor beta chain was profiled in a study of PD-1 blockade in classical Hodgkin lymphoma. Overall study findings and caveats: When nivolumab was started under 1 year after ASCT, patients were excluded. Healthy donors reportedly exceeded newly diagnosed patients in baseline TCR diversity.

The protocol was immunoSEQ multiplex PCR, while the TCRdb copy is restricted to in-frame clones and leaves out a portion. The data hold tens of thousands of clones, with over 70% observed a single time. This clone was observed a handful of times. As yet, its antigen is unknown. V was pared by 0 bases and J by 1 base, with 10 bases between. Germline V lookup: CDR1 MNHEY, CDR2 SVGAGI. The CDR3 is 15 amino acids. Time point of the sample: cycle 4 day 1 (C4D1), after 6 weeks of nivolumab. Following autologous stem cell transplantation, relapse occurred in every patient, and exposure to brentuximab vedotin varied.

This sequence joins TRBV6-5 and TRBJ2-7, with D unclear. Sequences were derived from peripheral blood mononuclear cells (PBMCs), sampled before the fourth cycle of nivolumab. The source is a human donor with classical Hodgkin lymphoma. The CDR3 region is CASSYSRFVSYEQYF. Here the CDR3 DNA reads TGTGCCAGCAGTTACTCGAGGTTTGTGTCCTACGAGCAGTACTTC.